The rows below give T cell receptor beta chains drawn from one sample of a study of blood T cell repertoires in COVID-19. Some clones are missing from TCRdb's copy, which holds only in-frame ones; the method was immunoSEQ multiplex PCR. The data show tens of thousands of clones, around 90% seen once. Sequencing input: peripheral blood. The receptors originated from a human donor in a cohort sampled during active COVID-19. Each CDR3 is given without its conserved first and last residue. Clone size is shown for a subset of rows, as once, few, many or a class of expanded clone.

cdr3_length	j_call	clone_size	v_call	cdr3_aa
13	TRBJ1-6	.	TRBV5-6	ASSLGQNYNSPLH
13	TRBJ1-2	.	TRBV19	ASNPGGGGGYGYT
13	TRBJ2-7	.	TRBV5-1	ASSQELAGTPEQY
12	TRBJ1-4	.	TRBV30	AWSVGREAEKLF
13	TRBJ2-5	few	TRBV10-3	AISESTGAGETQY
13	TRBJ2-7	.	TRBV27	ASSTLAGLPYEQY
12	TRBJ1-6	.	TRBV11-2	ASSSRQGNSPLH
11	TRBJ2-1	.	TRBV25-1	ASTGDFSSEQF
11	TRBJ2-7	few	TRBV15	ATSRPGSREQY
10	TRBJ1-1	.	TRBV24-1	ARGGVATEAF
16	TRBJ2-7	few	TRBV4-1	ASSQGPPSGSSSYEQY
11	TRBJ2-3	.	TRBV3-1/TRBV3-2	ASSLDFPDTQY
12	TRBJ2-5	.	TRBV2	ASRRGRTQETQY
11	TRBJ2-3	.	TRBV29-1	SVAALVLDTQY
14	TRBJ2-3	.	TRBV7-9	ASSLGGTTTGDTQY
13	TRBJ1-1	.	TRBV19	ASTRISTLNTEAF
11	TRBJ2-3	.	TRBV24-1	ATLDSDTDTQY
15	TRBJ2-1	.	TRBV19	ASSTFPTDNHYNEQF
16	TRBJ2-3	.	TRBV11-2	ASSRAPGSGGSTDTQY
15	TRBJ2-7	once	TRBV7-2	ASSNRLAGGFSYEQY
12	TRBJ2-3	few	TRBV7-2	ASSYRERTDTQY
12	TRBJ1-6	few	TRBV11-2	ASSRDRGNSPLH
13	TRBJ2-5	.	TRBV5-1	ASSGLAGLQETQY
13	TRBJ2-6	few	TRBV13	ASSSAGTGANVLT
12	TRBJ2-1	.	TRBV10-1	ASSREDLYNEQF
10	TRBJ1-5	few	TRBV3-1/TRBV3-2	ASSQAGQPQH
16	TRBJ2-1	.	TRBV9	ASSVDPAGREFYNEQF
15	TRBJ2-3	.	TRBV24-1	ATSDPGTSGRTDTQY
12	TRBJ2-1	.	TRBV4-2	ASSQAPGRNEQF
15	TRBJ2-2	.	TRBV18	ASSPSGTSGAAGELF
14	TRBJ2-5	.	TRBV28	ASSFSYRVVEETQY